One and the same sample provided the 20 T cell receptor beta chains below, sequenced in a study of cytomegalovirus exposure and HLA in healthy donors. Primers included in the PCR were 60 Vbeta and 13 Jbeta primers. Only in-frame clones appear in the TCRdb table, and some are missing; sequencing was by immunoSEQ multiplex PCR. The table has 210,000 or so clones, 78% seen once. The sample was PBMCs. The receptors were gathered from a boy under 18 in good health and CMV-seronegative.

The chain uses TRBV5-1 and TRBJ1-1, with 9 bases lining up with TRBD1. Germline V gene lookup returns CDR1 SGHRS and CDR2 YFSETQ. The CDR3 is 14 residues long. The V gene end was trimmed by 6 bases and the J gene end by 4 bases; junction bases not matched to a gene: 7. The chain's CDR3 is CASTLQGAPTEAFF. The DNA of the CDR3 is TGCGCCAGCACACTACAGGGGGCGCCCACTGAAGCTTTCTTT.

This chain uses TRBV11-2 with TRBJ2-7, with a tentative D call TRBD1 (6 bases). V was shortened by 1 base and J by 2 bases, with 12 bases between the two germline ends. The CDR3 consists of 15 residues. Germline-derived CDR1 and CDR2 are SGHAT and FQNNGV. The CDR3 region has the DNA TGTGCCAGCAGCTTAGGGACAGACTCACCCTACGAGCAGTACTTC. Its translation: CASSLGTDSPYEQYF.

The chain uses TRBV30 and TRBJ1-2, with D possibly matching TRBD1 (5 bases). Germline-derived CDR1 and CDR2 are GTSNPN and SVGIG (reference sequence). Deletions cut 0 bases from V and 0 bases from J, with 8 bases between. This CDR3 has 14 amino acids. CDR3 sequence (DNA): TGTGCCTGGAGTGTAGGGGCCGCTAACTATGGCTACACCTTC. Translating gives CAWSVGAANYGYTF.

The chain couples TRBV27 to TRBJ2-7, with TRBD1 as a possible D gene (6 bases). CDR3 size: 15 residues. Germline CDR1 MNHEY, CDR2 SMNVEV (reference sequence). V was trimmed by 7 bases and J by 1 base, leaving 17 bases between them. CDR3 coding DNA: TGTGCCAGCACCCCTACCGGGACACGGTCCTACGAGCAGTACTTC. Translated: CASTPTGTRSYEQYF.

The chain employs TRBV27 and TRBJ2-7; TRBD2 agrees at 9 bases. CDR1 is MNHEY, CDR2 SMNVEV, per germline (reference sequence). V shed 4 bases and J 2 bases; nucleotides not matched to a gene: 6. This CDR3 has 15 amino acids. CDR3 nucleotide sequence: TGTGCCAGCAGTTCACCGGGACTAGCTGCCTACGAGCAGTACTTC. It is translated as CASSSPGLAAYEQYF.

The gene calls are TRBV14 and TRBJ2-3, with a weak D call TRBD1 (6 bases). The CDR3 sequence is 13 residues long. CDR1 and CDR2 (germline): SGHDN, FVKESK. Trimming took off 6 bases at V and 3 bases at J, with 10 bases between the two ends. The CDR3: CASRKTGTDTQYF. As DNA, the CDR3 is TGTGCCAGCAGGAAAACAGGGACAGATACGCAGTATTTT. The variable domain in full, completed from reference TRBV14 and TRBJ2-3, reads EAGVTQFPSHSVIEKGQTVTLRCDPISGHDNLYWYRRVMGKEIKFLLHFVKESKQDESGMPNNRFLAERTGGTYSTLKVQPAELEDSGVYFCASRKTGTDTQYFGPGTRLTVL.

This clone was counted a single time. This chain uses TRBV30 with TRBJ2-5; the D gene is possibly TRBD2 (5 bases). Germline V gene data show CDR1 as GTSNPN and CDR2 as SVGIG (reference sequence). V was trimmed by 5 bases and J by 11 bases, leaving 24 bases between them. The CDR3 length is 14 residues. The CDR3 reads CAWGWTGQFGEQYF. CDR3 sequence (DNA): TGTGCCTGGGGATGGACTGGGCAGTTTGGGGAGCAGTACTTC.

This sequence joins TRBV6-6 and TRBJ1-5; maybe TRBD1 (5 bases). Looked up from germline, CDR1 is MNHNY and CDR2 is SVGAGI (reference sequence). The germline V and J ends were trimmed by 5 bases and 4 bases, with 15 bases remaining between them. The CDR3 is 15 residues long. In nucleotides, the CDR3 is TGTGCCAGCAGTCCATCCGGGACTTTTAATCAGCCCCAGCATTTT. Amino acid sequence: CASSPSGTFNQPQHF.

This chain connects TRBV11-3 to TRBJ2-5; 7 positions agree with TRBD2. Trimming removed 5 bases from V and 4 bases from J; junction bases left unmatched: 16. This CDR3 has 17 amino acids. Germline assignment: CDR1 SGHNT and CDR2 YENEEA. In DNA, the CDR3 is TGTGCCAGCAGCCCGAGAATTCCCCAGGGCGGGGGAGAGACCCAGTACTTC. It translates to CASSPRIPQGGGETQYF.

The chain links TRBV11-3 to TRBJ2-1; perhaps TRBD2 as D (5 bases). Germline assignment: CDR1 SGHNT and CDR2 YENEEA. This CDR3 contains 13 residues. V dropped 5 bases and J dropped 12 bases, with 17 bases sitting between them. The chain's CDR3 is CASSPPWGVVQFF. CDR3 DNA sequence: TGTGCCAGCAGCCCGCCGTGGGGAGTAGTGCAGTTCTTC.

The V and J genes are TRBV30 and TRBJ1-2; 9 nucleotides match TRBD1. Germline assignment: CDR1 GTSNPN and CDR2 SVGIG (reference sequence). J lost 8 bases, V lost 3 bases, and 7 bases had no gene match. The CDR3 has 13 residues. This CDR3 reads CAWSQGQGDGYTF. The CDR3 DNA reads as TGTGCCTGGAGCCAGGGACAGGGCGACGGCTACACCTTC.

The J gene is TRBJ1-2, the V gene TRBV5-1, with D unclear. Trimming took off 5 bases at V and 3 bases at J, with 11 bases between the two ends. This CDR3 has 13 amino acids. CDR1 and CDR2 (germline): SGHRS, YFSETQ. DNA of the CDR3: TGCGCCAGCAGGGTTGTACCAGACTATGGCTACACCTTC. Translated, it gives CASRVVPDYGYTF.

This clone was recorded once. CDR3 residues: CASSRDLGWMNTEAFF. CDR3 coding DNA: TGTGCCAGCAGCCGGGATTTAGGGTGGATGAACACTGAAGCTTTCTTT. The genes are TRBV5-6 and TRBJ1-1, with unresolved D. This CDR3 has 16 amino acids. Trimming cost V 4 bases and J 0 bases, with 16 bases left between them. Germline CDR1 SGHDT, CDR2 YYEEEE.

This rearrangement joins TRBV6-6 to TRBJ2-3; 8 bases align to TRBD2. The CDR3 consists of 16 residues. Germline V gene data show CDR1 as MNHNY and CDR2 as SVGAGI (reference sequence). The junction had 5 bases not matched to a gene; V was cut back by 0 bases and J by 3 bases. The CDR3 bases are TGTGCCAGCAGTTACTCCACGACTAGCGTGACAGATACGCAGTATTTT. This gives the protein CASSYSTTSVTDTQYF.

The CDR3 is CAWRRGWGAYEQYF. The CDR3 DNA is TGTGCCTGGAGGAGAGGCTGGGGCGCCTACGAGCAGTACTTC. The chain employs TRBV30 and TRBJ2-7; D is possibly TRBD1 (5 bases). Germline V CDR1 and CDR2: GTSNPN, SVGIG (reference sequence). This CDR3 region has 14 residues. V lost 3 bases, J lost 2 bases, and 14 bases lay in between.

The chain carries TRBV4-1 and TRBJ2-7; D may be TRBD2 (5 bases). V lost 4 bases, J lost 0 bases, and 16 bases lay in between. Germline lookup yields CDR1 MGHRA and CDR2 YSYEKL. This CDR3 region has 16 residues. This CDR3 reads CASSPGPLGSSYEQYF. Here the CDR3 DNA reads TGCGCCAGCAGCCCTGGGCCCCTTGGGAGCTCCTACGAGCAGTACTTC.

The chain has TRBV7-6 and TRBJ2-4, with D possibly being TRBD2 (6 bases). Per germline, CDR1 SGHVS and CDR2 FNYEAQ. This CDR3 has 16 amino acids. The V end lost 3 bases, the J end lost 9 bases, and 21 bases lay between the germline ends. CDR3 nucleotides: TGTGCCAGCAGCTTCGAACCGACTAGTCTGGGGAGCATTCAGTACTTC. The encoded protein is CASSFEPTSLGSIQYF.

V is TRBV5-1 and J is TRBJ2-7, with 7 bases that match TRBD1. Per the germline V gene, CDR1 is SGHRS and CDR2 is YFSETQ. The CDR3 runs 14 residues. J was trimmed by 3 bases and V by 5 bases; bases with no gene match: 8. CDR3 in amino acids: CASSSGQAYYEQYF. CDR3 nucleotide sequence: TGCGCCAGCAGTTCCGGACAGGCCTACTACGAGCAGTACTTC.

This chain uses TRBV7-9 with TRBJ2-5; 8 bases agree with TRBD1. The CDR3 extends over 16 amino acids. Germline-derived CDR1 and CDR2 are SEHNR and FQNEAQ (reference sequence). Trimming took 4 bases from V and 2 from J; bases not matched to a gene: 9. CDR3 protein: CASSSRPGQDQETQYF. The CDR3 DNA reads as TGTGCCAGCAGCTCCCGACCGGGACAGGATCAAGAGACCCAGTACTTC.

V and J are TRBV5-1 and TRBJ2-5; TRBD2 matches at 10 bases. CDR1 SGHRS and CDR2 YFSETQ come from the germline V gene. The CDR3 contains 15 residues. V lost 6 bases and J lost 4; bases outside the gene matches: 9. CDR3 coding DNA: TGCGCCAGCACCCCGGTCGCTAGCGGGGGAGAGACCCAGTACTTC. Protein: CASTPVASGGETQYF. Together with reference TRBV5-1 and TRBJ2-5, the CDR3 gives the full variable domain: KAGVTQTPRYLIKTRGQQVTLSCSPISGHRSVSWYQQTPGQGLQFLFEYFSETQRNKGNFPGRFSGRQFSNSRSEMNVSTLELGDSALYLCASTPVASGGETQYFGPGTRLLVL.